This T cell receptor (beta chain) was found in a study of T cell changes during pregnancy in multiple sclerosis. The CDR3 runs to 14 residues. Germline CDR1 SGHRS, CDR2 YFSETQ. The germline V and J ends were trimmed by 0 bases and 7 bases, with 13 bases remaining between them. The assay was immunoSEQ multiplex PCR, and TCRdb's table has in-frame clones only and misses some. The profile shows some 87,000 clones, 90% to 95% of them singletons. The receptor was isolated from a female donor with multiple sclerosis, enrolled in a pregnancy study. The sample here was peripheral blood, taken in the second trimester of pregnancy. This chain uses TRBV5-1 with TRBJ2-5; possible D gene TRBD1, 6 bases. The CDR3: CASSLEQGFGTQYF. For the CDR3, the DNA is TGCGCCAGCAGCTTGGAACAGGGTTTTGGGACCCAGTACTTC.